Listed here are 28 T cell receptor beta chains from one sample, sequenced in a study of blood T cell repertoires in COVID-19. Some clones are missing from TCRdb's copy, which holds only in-frame ones; the method was immunoSEQ multiplex PCR. In the table there are about 150,000 clones, 70% to 90% of which are singletons. Sample: peripheral blood. The receptors stem from a woman aged 40 to 50 with active or convalescent COVID-19.

The chain carries TRBV5-1 and TRBJ2-7; possibly TRBD2 for D (6 bases). CDR3 length: 18 amino acids. Germline V gene lookup returns CDR1 SGHRS and CDR2 YFSETQ. Trimming pared 3 bases from V and 0 bases from J, leaving 22 bases between. The CDR3 region is CASSSPGGKTLHSYEQYF. DNA for the CDR3: TGCGCCAGCAGCTCACCCGGAGGGAAGACACTGCACTCCTACGAGCAGTACTTC.

This chain uses TRBV5-6 with TRBJ2-3; 12 bases match TRBD2. V was pared by 0 bases and J by 2 bases, with 4 bases of the junction left unmatched. This CDR3 has 17 residues. Germline CDR1 is SGHDT and CDR2 is YYEEEE. The CDR3 sequence is CASSLARTSGATDTQYF. Here the CDR3 DNA reads TGTGCCAGCAGCTTGGCCAGGACTAGCGGGGCCACAGATACGCAGTATTTT.

The chain is built from TRBV10-2 and TRBJ2-6, with D hard to call. CDR3 length: 14 residues. Trimming removed 5 bases at V and 2 bases at J, with 7 bases between. Germline V gene lookup returns CDR1 WSHSY and CDR2 SAAADI. CDR3 DNA sequence: TGCGCCAGCAGTCCAAATCCTGGGGCCAACGTCCTGACTTTC. It specifies CASSPNPGANVLTF.

The rearrangement links TRBV5-8 to TRBJ1-5; D not resolved. In germline, CDR1 is SGHTS, CDR2 YDEGEE. The CDR3 consists of 17 residues. Trimming pared 4 bases from V and 4 bases from J, leaving 21 bases between. CDR3 sequence reads: CASSPTAGSGGNQPQHF. For the CDR3, the DNA is TGTGCCAGCAGCCCTACCGCCGGGTCAGGCGGGAATCAGCCCCAGCATTTT. Based on the CDR3 plus reference TRBV5-8 and TRBJ1-5, the full variable domain is EAGVTQSPTHLIKTRGQQATLRCSPISGHTSVYWYQQALGLGLQFLLWYDEGEERNRGNFPPRFSGRQFPNYSSELNVNALELEDSALYLCASSPTAGSGGNQPQHFGDGTRLSIL.

For the CDR3, the DNA is TGCGCCAGCAGCCAAGCCGGGGTAGGAAAACTGTTTTTT. It encodes CASSQAGVGKLFF. J is TRBJ1-4 and V is TRBV4-3; unclear D gene. V was clipped by 1 base and J by 10 bases, with 10 bases between them. The germline V gene has CDR1 LGHNA and CDR2 YSLEER. The CDR3 is 13 amino acids.

This clone was detected once. The chain couples TRBV6-6 to TRBJ1-3; possible D gene TRBD1, 5 bases. The V gene lost 6 bases and the J gene lost 4 bases, with 16 bases spanning the gap. The germline V gene encodes CDR1 MNHNY and CDR2 SVGAGI (reference sequence). The CDR3 consists of 15 residues. CDR3 sequence (DNA): TGTGCCAGCAGCCGCCCCGGGAGGGACGGAAACACCATATATTTT. The encoded protein is CASSRPGRDGNTIYF.

V and J are TRBV19 and TRBJ1-2, with D possibly matching TRBD1 (6 bases). CDR3 length: 15 residues. The V gene's germline CDR1 is LNHDA and CDR2 SQIVND (reference sequence). The V end lost 6 bases, the J end lost 1 base, and 15 bases lay between the germline ends. The CDR3 coding sequence is TGTGCCAGTAGGGACAGTCACCTCAATAACTATGGCTACACCTTC. Residues: CASRDSHLNNYGYTF.

A single count supports this clone. V is TRBV6-5 and J is TRBJ1-5; D is ambiguous. The CDR3 is made up of 15 amino acids. Deletions cut 8 bases from V and 2 bases from J, with 16 bases between. Germline assignment: CDR1 MNHEY and CDR2 SVGAGI. CDR3 loop: CASFNWGDRNQPQHF. CDR3 in DNA: TGTGCCAGCTTTAATTGGGGAGATCGCAATCAGCCCCAGCATTTT.

V and J are TRBV18 and TRBJ2-2; no firm D call. The CDR3 has 14 amino acids. Germline V lookup: CDR1 KGHSH, CDR2 LQKENI. Trimming took off 6 bases at V and 6 bases at J, with 14 bases between the two ends. Here the CDR3 DNA reads TGTGCCAGCTCCCCTGGAGCTGTCGCCGGGGAGCTGTTTTTT. Its translation is CASSPGAVAGELFF.

This clone was counted between two and nine times. The V and J genes are TRBV6-5 and TRBJ1-2, with a possible D match to TRBD1 (6 bases). Germline V gene sequence: CDR1 MNHEY, CDR2 SVGAGI. The CDR3 runs to 13 residues. V lost 11 bases, J lost 2 bases, and 15 bases lay in between. As DNA, the CDR3 is TGTGCCGGCGGAATCGGACAGAACTATGGCTACACCTTC. It codes for CAGGIGQNYGYTF.

CDR3 in DNA: TGTGCCAGCAGCCGGACAGGGGAGGGCGATACGCAGTATTTT. Protein sequence: CASSRTGEGDTQYF. This chain connects TRBV3-1 (or the pseudogene TRBV3-2) to TRBJ2-3; 9 bases map to TRBD1. The CDR3 sequence is 14 residues long. Per the germline V gene, CDR1 is LGHDT and CDR2 is YNNKEL (reference sequence). Unmatched junction bases numbered 5, after V lost 4 bases and J lost 6 bases.

The chain recombines TRBV28 with TRBJ1-4; 9 bases match TRBD1. After removal of 6 bases from V and 3 bases from J, the junction contained 5 bases not matched to a gene. Germline-derived CDR1 and CDR2 are MDHEN and SYDVKM. The CDR3 spans 15 residues. Written as DNA, the CDR3 is TGTGCCAGCAGCTTGGGGGACAGGGCTAATGAAAAACTGTTTTTT. Translating gives CASSLGDRANEKLFF.

The chain employs TRBV10-2 and TRBJ1-1; D ambiguous. The germline V gene has CDR1 WSHSY and CDR2 SAAADI. This CDR3 has 14 amino acids. With 1 base removed from V and 4 bases from J, the gap between germline ends came to 10 bases. The CDR3: CASSEFGRVTEAFF. The CDR3 coding sequence is TGCGCCAGCAGTGAGTTTGGGCGAGTCACTGAAGCTTTCTTT.

The gene calls are TRBV27 and TRBJ1-5; weak D call: TRBD1 (5 bases). The CDR3 consists of 16 residues. V shed 4 bases and J shed 5 bases, with 18 bases lying between them. The germline CDR1 and CDR2 sequences are MNHEY and SMNVEV (reference sequence). The CDR3 loop reads CASSSGGAYGYQPQHF. The DNA for the CDR3 is TGTGCCAGCAGTTCCGGGGGAGCTTATGGCTATCAGCCCCAGCATTTT.

This chain connects TRBV28 to TRBJ1-2; TRBD1 is a possible D gene (6 bases). The CDR3 length is 16 residues. Germline CDR1 is MDHEN and CDR2 is SYDVKM. V shed 2 bases and J shed 0 bases, with 13 bases lying between them. The CDR3 region is CASSLPGQPANYGYTF. CDR3 DNA sequence: TGTGCCAGCAGTTTACCTGGACAGCCAGCTAACTATGGCTACACCTTC.

The rearrangement joins TRBV15 to TRBJ2-1; 8 positions agree with TRBD2. The V segment lost 3 bases and the J segment 3 bases; nucleotides outside the gene matches: 7. Germline assignment: CDR1 LNHNV and CDR2 YYDKDF (reference sequence). The CDR3 covers 16 residues. CDR3 residues: CATSRGTREDYNEQFF. DNA for the CDR3: TGTGCCACCAGCAGGGGTACGCGGGAGGACTACAATGAGCAGTTCTTC.

This chain connects TRBV11-2 to TRBJ1-1, with TRBD1 as a possible D gene (5 bases). The CDR3 covers 14 residues. V lost 1 base and J 4 bases, leaving 10 bases between the germline ends. Germline loops: CDR1 SGHAT, CDR2 FQNNGV. In DNA, the CDR3 is TGTGCCAGCAGCTTAGCTCAGGGTGCCACTGAAGCTTTCTTT. Its translation: CASSLAQGATEAFF.

The rearrangement uses TRBV18 and TRBJ1-2; TRBD1 agrees at 8 bases. The CDR3 totals 14 residues. The V gene's germline CDR1 is KGHSH and CDR2 LQKENI. The trim removed 6 bases at V and 4 bases at J, leaving 7 bases unmatched. The CDR3 loop reads CASSPTGVLYGYTF. In DNA, the CDR3 is TGTGCCAGCTCGCCGACAGGGGTGCTCTATGGCTACACCTTC.

This chain joins TRBV11-2 and TRBJ2-6; possibly TRBD1 for D (5 bases). Germline V gives CDR1 SGHAT, CDR2 FQNNGV. Trimming removed 4 bases from V and 0 bases from J, with 16 bases in between. The CDR3 runs 18 residues. The CDR3 loop is CASSWAAGPSSGANVLTF. The CDR3 coding sequence is TGTGCCAGCAGCTGGGCGGCAGGGCCTAGCTCTGGGGCCAACGTCCTGACTTTC. The entire variable domain, with the rest obtained from reference TRBV11-2 and TRBJ2-6, is as follows: EAGVAQSPRYKIIEKRQSVAFWCNPISGHATLYWYQQILGQGPKLLIQFQNNGVVDDSQLPKDRFSAERLKGVDSTLKIQPAKLEDSAVYLCASSWAAGPSSGANVLTFGAGSRLTVL.

The chain carries TRBV6-4 and TRBJ2-2; 7 bases fit TRBD2. The CDR3 consists of 14 residues. V shed 6 bases, J shed 5 bases, and the junction held 6 bases outside the gene matches. CDR1 and CDR2 (germline): MRHNA, SNTAGT. The CDR3 loop reads CASSPEGLTGELFF. The CDR3 DNA is TGTGCCAGCAGCCCCGAGGGACTAACCGGGGAGCTGTTTTTT.

The rearrangement joins TRBV5-1 to TRBJ1-3; D is uncertain. Germline values: CDR1 SGHRS, CDR2 YFSETQ. V was clipped by 1 base and J by 2 bases, with 10 bases between them. CDR3 length: 15 residues. In nucleotides, the CDR3 is TGCGCCAGCAGCTTGACGGGTGTGACTGGAAACACCATATATTTT. As protein: CASSLTGVTGNTIYF.

CDR3 coding DNA: TGTGCCAGCAGCTTAAGGACAGGGGACGAGCAGTACTTC. As protein: CASSLRTGDEQYF. This sequence joins TRBV7-9 and TRBJ2-7; TRBD1 agrees at 9 bases. CDR1 and CDR2 (germline): SEHNR, FQNEAQ (reference sequence). The J segment lost 5 bases and the V segment lost 2 bases, leaving 1 base of the junction unmatched. The CDR3 is 13 residues long.

The chain uses TRBV19 and TRBJ2-2, with 11 bases that match TRBD2. Germline V gives CDR1 LNHDA, CDR2 SQIVND (reference sequence). V was pared by 3 bases and J by 6 bases, with 6 bases of the junction left unmatched. The CDR3 covers 16 residues. CDR3 nucleotides: TGTGCCAGTAGTATGGAGATAGCGGGAGGGTCCGGGGAGCTGTTTTTT. This encodes CASSMEIAGGSGELFF. Together with reference TRBV19 and TRBJ2-2, the CDR3 gives the full variable domain: DGGITQSPKYLFRKEGQNVTLSCEQNLNHDAMYWYRQDPGQGLRLIYYSQIVNDFQKGDIAEGYSVSREKKESFPLTVTSAQKNPTAFYLCASSMEIAGGSGELFFGEGSRLTVL.

The V call is TRBV5-4, the J call TRBJ2-5, with 10 positions matching TRBD1. Trimming removed 4 bases from V and 4 bases from J; junction bases left unmatched: 7. The CDR3 is 15 residues long. The germline CDR1 and CDR2 sequences are SGHNT and YYREEE (reference sequence). The CDR3 nucleotides read TGTGCCAGCAGCATCAGGACAGGGGGAGGAGAGACCCAGTACTTC. It yields the protein CASSIRTGGGETQYF.

V usage is TRBV6-5 and J usage is TRBJ1-2; a weak D match, TRBD1 (5 bases). V shed 2 bases and J shed 1 base, with 14 bases lying between them. CDR3 length: 16 amino acids. CDR1 MNHEY and CDR2 SVGAGI come from the germline V gene. The CDR3 DNA reads TGTGCCAGCAGTTACCTTGCGGACAATCTTAACTATGGCTACACCTTC. This encodes CASSYLADNLNYGYTF.

The chain has TRBV5-1 and TRBJ1-5; 7 bases agree with TRBD1. CDR1 is SGHRS and CDR2 is YFSETQ in the germline V gene. Unmatched junction bases numbered 5, after V lost 1 base and J lost 7 bases. The CDR3 extends over 14 amino acids. CDR3 bases: TGCGCCAGCAGCTTGTCAGGGGGTGGCCAGCCCCAGCATTTT. It encodes CASSLSGGGQPQHF.

V is TRBV21-1 and J is TRBJ2-5; no DNA check was done on the table's D call, TRBD2. TRBV21-1 corresponds to a pseudogene. CDR3 length: 16 residues. The CDR3 spells CASSAWDQRERVTQYF. DNA for the CDR3: TGTGCCAGCAGCGCCTGGGACCAGCGGGAGCGCGTGACCCAGTACTTC.

The genes are TRBV28 and TRBJ1-6; TRBD1 matches 9 bases. V lost 5 bases and J lost 10; bases outside the gene matches: 9. The CDR3 loop spans 15 amino acids. Germline assignment: CDR1 MDHEN and CDR2 SYDVKM. CDR3 sequence reads: CASSAGQGLISPLHF. The DNA of the CDR3 is TGTGCCAGCAGTGCCGGACAGGGGCTCATATCACCCCTCCACTTT.